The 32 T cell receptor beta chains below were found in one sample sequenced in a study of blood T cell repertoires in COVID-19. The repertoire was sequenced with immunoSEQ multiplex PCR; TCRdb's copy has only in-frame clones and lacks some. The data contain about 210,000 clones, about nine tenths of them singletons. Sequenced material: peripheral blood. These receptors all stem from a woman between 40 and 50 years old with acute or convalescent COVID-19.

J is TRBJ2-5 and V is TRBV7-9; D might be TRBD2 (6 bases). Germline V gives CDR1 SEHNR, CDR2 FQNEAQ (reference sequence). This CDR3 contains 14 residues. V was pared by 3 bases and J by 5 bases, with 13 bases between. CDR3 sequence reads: CASSFGTHGETQYF. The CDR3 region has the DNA TGTGCCAGCAGCTTCGGGACTCACGGGGAGACCCAGTACTTC.

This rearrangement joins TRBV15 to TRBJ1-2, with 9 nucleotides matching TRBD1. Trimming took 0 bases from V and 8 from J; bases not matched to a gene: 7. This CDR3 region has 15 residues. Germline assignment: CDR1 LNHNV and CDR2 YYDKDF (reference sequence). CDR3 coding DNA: TGTGCCACCAGCAGAGATCTCCGGACAGGGGTAGGCTACACCTTC. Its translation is CATSRDLRTGVGYTF.

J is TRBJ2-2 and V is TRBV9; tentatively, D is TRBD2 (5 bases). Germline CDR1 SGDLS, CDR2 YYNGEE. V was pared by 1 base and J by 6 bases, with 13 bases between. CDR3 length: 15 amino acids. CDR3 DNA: TGTGCCAGCAGCGTATCAGAACCCGGGGCCGGGGAGCTGTTTTTT. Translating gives CASSVSEPGAGELFF.

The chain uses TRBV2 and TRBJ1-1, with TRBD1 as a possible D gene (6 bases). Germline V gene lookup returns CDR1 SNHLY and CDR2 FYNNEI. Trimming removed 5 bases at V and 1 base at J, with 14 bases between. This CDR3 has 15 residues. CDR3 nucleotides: TGTGCCAGCAGTCCTTACAGGGTGGGGAACACTGAAGCTTTCTTT. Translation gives CASSPYRVGNTEAFF.

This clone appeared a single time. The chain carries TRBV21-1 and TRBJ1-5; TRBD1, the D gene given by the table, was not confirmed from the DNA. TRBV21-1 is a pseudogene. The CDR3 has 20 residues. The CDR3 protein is CASSNLISYRGQGGNQPQHF. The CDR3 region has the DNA TGTGCCAGCAGCAATTTGATTTCCTACAGGGGGCAGGGGGGCAATCAGCCCCAGCATTTT.

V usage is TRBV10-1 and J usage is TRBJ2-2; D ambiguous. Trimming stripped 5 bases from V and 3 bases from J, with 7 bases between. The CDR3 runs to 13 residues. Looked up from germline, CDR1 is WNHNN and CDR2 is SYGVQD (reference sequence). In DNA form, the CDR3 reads TGCGCCAGCAGTTCAGGATACACCGGGGAGCTGTTTTTT. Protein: CASSSGYTGELFF.

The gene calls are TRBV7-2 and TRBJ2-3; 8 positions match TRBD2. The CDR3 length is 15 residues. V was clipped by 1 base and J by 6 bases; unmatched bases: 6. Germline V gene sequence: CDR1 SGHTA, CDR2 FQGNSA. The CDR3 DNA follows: TGTGCCAGCAGCTTAGGTAGCGGGGAATTCGATACGCAGTATTTT. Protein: CASSLGSGEFDTQYF.

The CDR3 is CASSSRETQYF. CDR3 coding DNA: TGTGCCAGCAGCTCCAGAGAGACCCAGTACTTC. The V and J genes are TRBV7-2 and TRBJ2-5, with D unresolved. Germline-derived CDR1 and CDR2 are SGHTA and FQGNSA. The CDR3 spans 11 residues. The V end was cut by 4 bases, the J end by 4 bases, with 4 bases between.

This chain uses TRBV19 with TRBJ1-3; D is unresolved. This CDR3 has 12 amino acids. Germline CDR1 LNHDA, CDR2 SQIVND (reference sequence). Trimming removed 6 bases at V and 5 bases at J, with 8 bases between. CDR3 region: CASSQQRNTIYF. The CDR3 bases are TGTGCCAGTAGCCAACAGAGAAACACCATATATTTT.

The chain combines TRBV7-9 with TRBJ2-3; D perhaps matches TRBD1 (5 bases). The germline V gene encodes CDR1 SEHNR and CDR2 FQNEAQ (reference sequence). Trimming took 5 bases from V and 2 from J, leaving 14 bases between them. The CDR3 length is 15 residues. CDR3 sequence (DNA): TGTGCCAGCAGCCAGCAGGGCCAATCCACAGATACGCAGTATTTT. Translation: CASSQQGQSTDTQYF.

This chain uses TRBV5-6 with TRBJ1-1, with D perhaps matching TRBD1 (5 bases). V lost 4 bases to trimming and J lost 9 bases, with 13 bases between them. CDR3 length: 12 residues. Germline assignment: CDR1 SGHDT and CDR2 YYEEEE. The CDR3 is CASSVGVGQAFF. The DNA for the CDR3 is TGTGCCAGCAGCGTTGGCGTGGGGCAAGCTTTCTTT.

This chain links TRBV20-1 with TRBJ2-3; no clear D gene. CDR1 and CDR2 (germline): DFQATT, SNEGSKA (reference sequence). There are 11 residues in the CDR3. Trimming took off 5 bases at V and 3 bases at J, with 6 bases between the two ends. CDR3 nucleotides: TGCAGTGCTCGCGGTACAGATACGCAGTATTTT. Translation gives CSARGTDTQYF.

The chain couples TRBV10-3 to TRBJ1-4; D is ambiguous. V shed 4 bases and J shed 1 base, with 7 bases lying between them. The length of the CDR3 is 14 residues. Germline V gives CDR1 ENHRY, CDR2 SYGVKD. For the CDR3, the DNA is TGTGCCATCAGTGTAACAGAAACTAATGAAAAACTGTTTTTT. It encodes CAISVTETNEKLFF.

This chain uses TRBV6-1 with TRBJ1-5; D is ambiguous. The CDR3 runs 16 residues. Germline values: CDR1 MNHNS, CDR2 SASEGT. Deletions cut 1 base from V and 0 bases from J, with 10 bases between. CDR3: CASSEGVRFSNQPQHF. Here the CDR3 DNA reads TGTGCCAGCAGTGAAGGGGTGAGGTTTAGCAATCAGCCCCAGCATTTT.

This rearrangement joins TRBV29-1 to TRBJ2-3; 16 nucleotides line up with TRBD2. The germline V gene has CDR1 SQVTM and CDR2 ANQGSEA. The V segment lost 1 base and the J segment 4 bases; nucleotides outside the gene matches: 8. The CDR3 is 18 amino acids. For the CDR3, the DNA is TGCAGCGTTGAAGCACCGGGACTAGCGGGGGGGCCTTCAGATACGCAGTATTTT. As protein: CSVEAPGLAGGPSDTQYF.

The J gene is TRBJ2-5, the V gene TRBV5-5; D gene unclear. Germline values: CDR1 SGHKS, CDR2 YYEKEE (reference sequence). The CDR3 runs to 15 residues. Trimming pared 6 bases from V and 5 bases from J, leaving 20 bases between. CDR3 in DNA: TGTGCCAGCACCCGAGATGGGCAGAATGGGGAGACCCAGTACTTC. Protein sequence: CASTRDGQNGETQYF. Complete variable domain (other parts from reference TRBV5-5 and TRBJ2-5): DAGVTQSPTHLIKTRGQQVTLRCSPISGHKSVSWYQQVLGQGPQFIFQYYEKEERGRGNFPDRFSARQFPNYSSELNVNALLLGDSALYLCASTRDGQNGETQYFGPGTRLLVL.

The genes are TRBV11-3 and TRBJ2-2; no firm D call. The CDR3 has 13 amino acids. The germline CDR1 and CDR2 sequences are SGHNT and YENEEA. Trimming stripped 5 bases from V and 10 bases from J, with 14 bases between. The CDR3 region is CASSPRFPAELFF. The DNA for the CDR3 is TGTGCCAGCAGCCCACGGTTCCCTGCGGAGCTGTTTTTT.

CDR3 sequence: CASSQDLIEVNNEQFF. CDR3 DNA: TGTGCCAGCAGCCAAGATCTCATAGAAGTCAACAATGAGCAGTTCTTC. The V gene is TRBV3-1 (or the pseudogene TRBV3-2), the J gene TRBJ2-1; no clear D gene. Trimming removed 0 bases from V and 5 bases from J, with 14 bases in between. Germline V gene sequence: CDR1 LGHDT, CDR2 YNNKEL (reference sequence). This CDR3 comprises 16 residues.

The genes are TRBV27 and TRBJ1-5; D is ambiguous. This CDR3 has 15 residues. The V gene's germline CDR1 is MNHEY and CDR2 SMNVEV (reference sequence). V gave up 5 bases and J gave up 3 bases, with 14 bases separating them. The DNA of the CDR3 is TGTGCCAGCAGTCCCCATTCAGGCTCCAATCAGCCCCAGCATTTT. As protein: CASSPHSGSNQPQHF.

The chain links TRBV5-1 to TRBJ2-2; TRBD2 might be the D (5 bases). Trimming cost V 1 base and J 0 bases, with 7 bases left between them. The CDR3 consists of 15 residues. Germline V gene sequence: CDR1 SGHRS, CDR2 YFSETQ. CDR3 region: CASSLLEANTGELFF. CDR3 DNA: TGCGCCAGCAGCTTGTTGGAGGCGAACACCGGGGAGCTGTTTTTT.

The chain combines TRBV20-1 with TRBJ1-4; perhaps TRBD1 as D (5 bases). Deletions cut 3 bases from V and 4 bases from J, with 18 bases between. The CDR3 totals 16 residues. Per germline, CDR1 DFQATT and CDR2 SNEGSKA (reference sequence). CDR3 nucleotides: TGCAGTGCTAGTGCCCCAGGTGGGGGGTTTAATGAAAAACTGTTTTTT. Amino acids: CSASAPGGGFNEKLFF.

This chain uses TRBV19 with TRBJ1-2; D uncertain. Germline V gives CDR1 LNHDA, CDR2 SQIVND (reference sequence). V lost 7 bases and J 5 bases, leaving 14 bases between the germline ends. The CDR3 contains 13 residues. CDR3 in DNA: TGTGCCAGTACTTTATATGAGGATTATGGCTACACCTTC. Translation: CASTLYEDYGYTF. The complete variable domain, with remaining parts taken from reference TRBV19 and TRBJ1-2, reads DGGITQSPKYLFRKEGQNVTLSCEQNLNHDAMYWYRQDPGQGLRLIYYSQIVNDFQKGDIAEGYSVSREKKESFPLTVTSAQKNPTAFYLCASTLYEDYGYTFGSGTRLTVV.

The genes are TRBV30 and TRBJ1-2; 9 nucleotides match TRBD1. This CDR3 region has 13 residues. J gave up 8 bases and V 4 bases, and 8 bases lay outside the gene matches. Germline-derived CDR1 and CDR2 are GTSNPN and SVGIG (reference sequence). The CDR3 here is CAWMGQGKEGYTF. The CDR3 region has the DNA TGTGCCTGGATGGGACAGGGTAAGGAAGGCTACACCTTC.

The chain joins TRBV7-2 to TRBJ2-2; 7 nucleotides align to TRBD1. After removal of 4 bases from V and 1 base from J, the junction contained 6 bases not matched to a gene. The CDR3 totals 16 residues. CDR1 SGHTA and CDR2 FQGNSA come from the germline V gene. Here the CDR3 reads CASSSRRTGNTGELFF. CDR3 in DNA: TGTGCCAGCAGCTCCCGTAGGACAGGGAACACCGGGGAGCTGTTTTTT.

The CDR3 DNA reads TGTGCCAGCAAGAGCCAACAGGGTTCCTACGAGCAGTACGTC. As protein: CASKSQQGSYEQYV. The chain uses TRBV2 and TRBJ2-7, with D possibly being TRBD1 (6 bases). CDR1 is SNHLY and CDR2 is FYNNEI in the germline V gene. This CDR3 has 14 residues. V shed 7 bases and J shed 1 base, with 14 bases lying between them.

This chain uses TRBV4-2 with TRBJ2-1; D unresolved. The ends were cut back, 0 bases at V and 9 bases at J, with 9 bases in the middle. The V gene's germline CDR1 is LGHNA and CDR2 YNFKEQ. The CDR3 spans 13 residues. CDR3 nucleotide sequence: TGTGCCAGCAGCCAAGATGAGGCGGCTGAGCAGTTCTTC. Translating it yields CASSQDEAAEQFF.

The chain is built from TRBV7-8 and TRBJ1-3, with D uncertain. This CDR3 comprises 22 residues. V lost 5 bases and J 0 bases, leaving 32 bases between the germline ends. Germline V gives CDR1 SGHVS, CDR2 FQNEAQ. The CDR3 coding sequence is TGTGCCAGCAGCCTCCGTCCACTTTACGAGCATAGTCCCTCGTTCTCTGGAAACACCATATATTTT. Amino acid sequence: CASSLRPLYEHSPSFSGNTIYF. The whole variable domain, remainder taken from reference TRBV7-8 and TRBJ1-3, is GAGVSQSPRYKVAKRGQDVALRCDPISGHVSLFWYQQALGQGPEFLTYFQNEAQLDKSGLPSDRFFAERPEGSVSTLKIQRTQQEDSAVYLCASSLRPLYEHSPSFSGNTIYFGEGSWLTVV.

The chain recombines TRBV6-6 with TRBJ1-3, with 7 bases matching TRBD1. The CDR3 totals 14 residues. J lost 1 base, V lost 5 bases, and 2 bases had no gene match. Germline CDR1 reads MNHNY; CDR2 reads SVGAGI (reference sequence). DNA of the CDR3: TGTGCCAGCAGTCCAGGGGGATCTGGAAACACCATATATTTT. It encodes CASSPGGSGNTIYF.

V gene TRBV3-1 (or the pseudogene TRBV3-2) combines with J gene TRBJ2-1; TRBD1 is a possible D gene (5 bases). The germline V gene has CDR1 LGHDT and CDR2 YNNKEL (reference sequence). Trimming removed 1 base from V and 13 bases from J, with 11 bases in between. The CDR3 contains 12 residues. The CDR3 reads CASSQAGQNQFF. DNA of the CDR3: TGTGCCAGCAGCCAAGCAGGGCAGAACCAGTTCTTC.

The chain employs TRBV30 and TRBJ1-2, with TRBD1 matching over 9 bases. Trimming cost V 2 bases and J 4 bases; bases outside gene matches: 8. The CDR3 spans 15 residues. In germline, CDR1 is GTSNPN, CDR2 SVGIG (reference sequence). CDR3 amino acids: CAWSLGTGSSYGYTF. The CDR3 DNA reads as TGTGCCTGGAGTCTCGGGACAGGGAGTTCCTATGGCTACACCTTC.

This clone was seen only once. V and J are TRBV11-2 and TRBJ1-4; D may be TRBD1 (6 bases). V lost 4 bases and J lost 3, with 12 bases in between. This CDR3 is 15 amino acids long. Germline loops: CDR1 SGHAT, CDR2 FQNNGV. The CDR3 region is CASSSSTGSNEKLFF. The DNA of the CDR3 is TGTGCCAGCAGCTCGTCGACAGGCTCTAATGAAAAACTGTTTTTT.

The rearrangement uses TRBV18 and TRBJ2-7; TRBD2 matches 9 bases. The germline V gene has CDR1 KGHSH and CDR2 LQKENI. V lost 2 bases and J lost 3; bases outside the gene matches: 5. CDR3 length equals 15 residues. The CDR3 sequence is CASSPGAGGHYEQYV. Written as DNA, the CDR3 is TGTGCCAGCTCACCAGGGGCGGGGGGGCACTACGAGCAGTACGTC.